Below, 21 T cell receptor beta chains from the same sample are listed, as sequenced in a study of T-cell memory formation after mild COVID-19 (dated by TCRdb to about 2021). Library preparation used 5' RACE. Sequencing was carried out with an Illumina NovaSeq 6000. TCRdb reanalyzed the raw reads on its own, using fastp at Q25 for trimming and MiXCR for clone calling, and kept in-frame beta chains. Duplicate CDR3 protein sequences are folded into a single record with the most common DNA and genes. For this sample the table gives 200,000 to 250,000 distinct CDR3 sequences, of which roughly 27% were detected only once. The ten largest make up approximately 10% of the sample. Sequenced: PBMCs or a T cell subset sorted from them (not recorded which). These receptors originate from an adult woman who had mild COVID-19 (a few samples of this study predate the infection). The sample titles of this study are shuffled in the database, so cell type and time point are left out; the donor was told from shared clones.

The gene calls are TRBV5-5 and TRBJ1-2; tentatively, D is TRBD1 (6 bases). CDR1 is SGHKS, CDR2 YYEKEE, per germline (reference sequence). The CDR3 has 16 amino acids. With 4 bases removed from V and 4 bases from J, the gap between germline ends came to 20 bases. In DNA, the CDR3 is TGTGCCAGCAGCCCCGGGTCAGGACAGATCTTCTATGGCTACACCTTC. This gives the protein CASSPGSGQIFYGYTF.

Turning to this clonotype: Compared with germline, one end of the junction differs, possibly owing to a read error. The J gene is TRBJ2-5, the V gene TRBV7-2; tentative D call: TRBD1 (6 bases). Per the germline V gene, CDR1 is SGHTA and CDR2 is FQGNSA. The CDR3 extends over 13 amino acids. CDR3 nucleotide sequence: TGTGCCAGCAGCTCGAGGGGACAAGCGACCCAGTACTTC. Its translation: CASSSRGQATQYF. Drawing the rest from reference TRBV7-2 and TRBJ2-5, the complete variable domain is GAGVSQSPSNKVTEKGKDVELRCDPISGHTALYWYRQSLGQGLEFLIYFQGNSAPDKSGLPSDRFSAERTGGSVSTLTIQRTQQEDSAVYLCASSSRGQATQYFGPGTRLLVL.

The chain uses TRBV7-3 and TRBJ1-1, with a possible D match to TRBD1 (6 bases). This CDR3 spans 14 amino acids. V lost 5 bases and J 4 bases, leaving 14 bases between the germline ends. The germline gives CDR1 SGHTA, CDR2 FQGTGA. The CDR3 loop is CASSPDRGRTEAFF. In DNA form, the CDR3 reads TGTGCCAGCAGCCCGGACAGAGGCCGCACTGAAGCTTTCTTT.

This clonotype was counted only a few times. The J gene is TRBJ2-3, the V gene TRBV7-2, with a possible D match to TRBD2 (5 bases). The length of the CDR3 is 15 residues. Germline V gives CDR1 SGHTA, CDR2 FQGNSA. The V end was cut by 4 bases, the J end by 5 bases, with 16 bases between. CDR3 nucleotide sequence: TGTGCCAGCAGCTCCCTACCGGGAAACCTAGATACGCAGTATTTT. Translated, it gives CASSSLPGNLDTQYF.

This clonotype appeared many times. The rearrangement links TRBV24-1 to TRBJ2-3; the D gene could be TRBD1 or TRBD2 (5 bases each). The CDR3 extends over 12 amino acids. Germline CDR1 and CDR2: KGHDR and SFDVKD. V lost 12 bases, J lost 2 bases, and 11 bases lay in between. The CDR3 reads CAPGTYTDTQYF. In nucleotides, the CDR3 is TGTGCCCCCGGGACGTACACAGATACGCAGTATTTT.

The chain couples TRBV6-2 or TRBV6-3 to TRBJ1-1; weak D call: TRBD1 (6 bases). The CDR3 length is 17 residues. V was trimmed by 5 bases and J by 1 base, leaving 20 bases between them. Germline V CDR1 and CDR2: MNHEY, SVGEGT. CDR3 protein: CASSHPGWGAPNTEAFF. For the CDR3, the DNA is TGTGCCAGCAGTCATCCCGGGTGGGGGGCCCCGAACACTGAAGCTTTCTTT.

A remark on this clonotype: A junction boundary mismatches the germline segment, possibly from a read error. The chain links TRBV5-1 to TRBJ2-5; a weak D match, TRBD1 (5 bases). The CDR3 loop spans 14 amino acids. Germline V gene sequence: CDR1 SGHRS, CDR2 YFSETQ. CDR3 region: CASNLGTGAETQYF. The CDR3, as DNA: TGCGCCAGCAACTTGGGAACAGGAGCAGAGACCCAGTACTTC. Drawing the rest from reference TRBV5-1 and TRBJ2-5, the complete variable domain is KAGVTQTPRYLIKTRGQQVTLSCSPISGHRSVSWYQQTPGQGLQFLFEYFSETQRNKGNFPGRFSGRQFSNSRSEMNVSTLELGDSALYLCASNLGTGAETQYFGPGTRLLVL.

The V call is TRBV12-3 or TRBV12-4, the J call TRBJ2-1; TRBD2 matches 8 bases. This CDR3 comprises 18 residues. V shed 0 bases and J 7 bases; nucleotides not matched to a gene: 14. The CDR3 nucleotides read TGTGCCAGCAGTTTAGCGGGTGAACGGGAGGGGTCCACGAATGAGCAGTTCTTC. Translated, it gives CASSLAGEREGSTNEQFF.

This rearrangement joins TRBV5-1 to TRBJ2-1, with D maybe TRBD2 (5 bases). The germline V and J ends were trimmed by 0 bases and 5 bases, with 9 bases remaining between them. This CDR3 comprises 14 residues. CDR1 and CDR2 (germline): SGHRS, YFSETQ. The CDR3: CASSLAFSDNEQFF. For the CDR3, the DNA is TGCGCCAGCAGCTTGGCCTTTAGCGACAATGAGCAGTTCTTC.

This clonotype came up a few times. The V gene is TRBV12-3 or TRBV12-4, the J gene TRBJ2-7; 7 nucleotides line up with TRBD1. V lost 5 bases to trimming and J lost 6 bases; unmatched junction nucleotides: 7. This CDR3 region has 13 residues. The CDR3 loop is CASSIQGLGEQYF. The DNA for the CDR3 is TGTGCCAGCAGTATACAGGGGTTGGGCGAGCAGTACTTC.

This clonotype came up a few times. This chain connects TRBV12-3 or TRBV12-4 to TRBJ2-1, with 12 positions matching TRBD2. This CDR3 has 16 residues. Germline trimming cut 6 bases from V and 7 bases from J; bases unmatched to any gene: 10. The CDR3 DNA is TGTGCCAGCAGCTCCCGGCGCGGACTAGCGGGAAATGAGCAGTTCTTC. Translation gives CASSSRRGLAGNEQFF.

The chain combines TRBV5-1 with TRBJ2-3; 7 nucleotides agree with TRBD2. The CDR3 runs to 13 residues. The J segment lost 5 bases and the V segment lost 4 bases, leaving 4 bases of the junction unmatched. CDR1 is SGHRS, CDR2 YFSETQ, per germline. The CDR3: CASSPPGGDTQYF. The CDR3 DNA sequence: TGCGCCAGCAGCCCTCCGGGGGGAGATACGCAGTATTTT.

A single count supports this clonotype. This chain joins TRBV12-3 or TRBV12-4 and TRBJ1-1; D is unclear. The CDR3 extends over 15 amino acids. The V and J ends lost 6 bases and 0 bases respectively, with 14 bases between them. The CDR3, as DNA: TGTGCCAGCAGCCCCACTCGGATCATGAACACTGAAGCTTTCTTT. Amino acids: CASSPTRIMNTEAFF.

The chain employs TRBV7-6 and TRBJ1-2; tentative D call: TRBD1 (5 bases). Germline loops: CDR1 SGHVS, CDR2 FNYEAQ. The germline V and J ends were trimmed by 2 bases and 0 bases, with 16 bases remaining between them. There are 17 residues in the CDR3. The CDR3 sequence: CASSLSGRTDPNYGYTF. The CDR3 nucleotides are TGTGCCAGCAGCTTATCGGGGCGGACTGACCCTAACTATGGCTACACCTTC.

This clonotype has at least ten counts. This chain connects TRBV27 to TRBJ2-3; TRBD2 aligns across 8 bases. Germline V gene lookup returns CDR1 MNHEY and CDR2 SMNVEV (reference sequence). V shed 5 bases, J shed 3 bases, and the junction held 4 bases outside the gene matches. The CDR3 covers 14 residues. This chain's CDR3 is CASSSGRFTDTQYF. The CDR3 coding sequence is TGTGCCAGCAGTAGCGGGAGATTTACAGATACGCAGTATTTT.

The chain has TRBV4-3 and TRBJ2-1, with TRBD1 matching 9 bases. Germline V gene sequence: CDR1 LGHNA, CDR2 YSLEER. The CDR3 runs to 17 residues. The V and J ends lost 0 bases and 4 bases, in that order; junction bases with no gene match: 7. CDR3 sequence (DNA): TGCGCCAGCAGCCAAGATCGGAACAGGGGGCTTTACAATGAGCAGTTCTTC. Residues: CASSQDRNRGLYNEQFF.

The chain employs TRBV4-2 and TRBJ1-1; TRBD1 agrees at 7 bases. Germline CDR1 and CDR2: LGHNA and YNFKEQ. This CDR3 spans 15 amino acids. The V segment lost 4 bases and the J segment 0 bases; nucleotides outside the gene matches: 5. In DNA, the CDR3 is TGTGCCAGCAGCCCCGGGACAGCCTTGAACACTGAAGCTTTCTTT. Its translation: CASSPGTALNTEAFF.

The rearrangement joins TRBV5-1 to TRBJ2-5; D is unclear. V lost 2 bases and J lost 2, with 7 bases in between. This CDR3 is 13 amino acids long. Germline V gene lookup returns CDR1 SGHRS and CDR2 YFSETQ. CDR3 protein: CASSFSQQETQYF. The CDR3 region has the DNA TGCGCCAGCAGCTTCTCCCAGCAAGAGACCCAGTACTTC.

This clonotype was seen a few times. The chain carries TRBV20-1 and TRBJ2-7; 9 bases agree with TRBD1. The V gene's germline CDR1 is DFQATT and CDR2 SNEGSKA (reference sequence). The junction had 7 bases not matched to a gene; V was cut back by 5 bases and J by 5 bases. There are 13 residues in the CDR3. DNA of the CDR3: TGCAGTGCTTCCGGGACAGGGACCCACGAGCAGTACTTC. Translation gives CSASGTGTHEQYF.

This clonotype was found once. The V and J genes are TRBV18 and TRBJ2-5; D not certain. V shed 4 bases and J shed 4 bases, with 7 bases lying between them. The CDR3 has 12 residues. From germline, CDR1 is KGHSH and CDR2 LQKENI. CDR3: CASSRMGETQYF. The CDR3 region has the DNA TGTGCCAGCTCACGTATGGGAGAGACCCAGTACTTC.

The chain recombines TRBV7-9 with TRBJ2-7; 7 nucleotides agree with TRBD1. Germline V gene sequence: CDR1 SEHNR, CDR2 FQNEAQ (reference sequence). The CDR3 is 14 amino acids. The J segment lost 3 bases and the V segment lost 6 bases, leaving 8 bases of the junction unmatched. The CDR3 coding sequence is TGTGCCAGCAGTTCCGAAAACAGGGGCTACGAGCAGTACTTC. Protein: CASSSENRGYEQYF.